These T cell receptor beta chains were read from a single sample in a study of shared clonotypes between healthy human individuals. TCRdb's copy holds only in-frame clones and misses some; the assay was immunoSEQ multiplex PCR. The table lists roughly 2.2 million clones, roughly 93% of them singletons. The sequenced sample consisted of naive CD4+ T cells from PBMCs. All receptors derive from a young man in good health. Some clones in this sample may be carry-over from other donors' samples. Both conserved end residues are part of each CDR3. Each record gives: clone size, J gene, V gene, D gene, CDR3 length, CDR3 DNA, CDR3 protein. A D gene is named only where the DNA matches it firmly. Only part of the rows carry a size: once, few, many, or a class if the clone is expanded.

- TRBJ1-2 TRBV7-8 TRBD1 16 TGTGCCAGCAGCTTACCGGGACAGGGTGTGGGATATGGCTACACCTTC CASSLPGQGVGYGYTF
- TRBJ1-3 TRBV10-3 - 14 TGTGCCATCAGTGAGTCGATAAACGGAAACACCATATATTTT CAISESINGNTIYF
- TRBJ2-7 TRBV6-5 - 14 TGTGCCAGCAGCCAGACTGGAGAGGCCTACGAGCAGTACTTC CASSQTGEAYEQYF
- TRBJ2-5 TRBV28 - 14 TGTGCCAGCAGTTCGGGTAGGGAAAAAGAGACCCAGTACTTC CASSSGREKETQYF
- TRBJ2-2 TRBV7-2 TRBD2 19 TGTGCCAGCAGCTTACGTTTTCGAGGGCTAGCGGGAGATTCCGGGGAGCTGTTTTTT CASSLRFRGLAGDSGELFF
few TRBJ1-1 TRBV29-1 - 13 TGCAGCGTTGACAGGGTAATGAACACTGAAGCTTTCTTT CSVDRVMNTEAFF
- TRBJ2-6 TRBV5-4 - 16 TGTGCCAGCAGCTATTACACAGCCAGCGGGGCCAACGTCCTGACTTTC CASSYYTASGANVLTF
- TRBJ2-4 TRBV19 - 11 TGTGCCAGCGGAACGGTGGGCAGCACGTACTTC CASGTVGSTYF
- TRBJ2-1 TRBV9 - 16 TGTGCCAGCAGCGTAGTTGGGGGAGTGACCTACAATGAGCAGTTCTTC CASSVVGGVTYNEQFF
once TRBJ1-3 TRBV11-2 - 16 TGTGCCAGCAGCTCTTACGGGTCAGGGGCTGGAAACACCATATATTTT CASSSYGSGAGNTIYF
- TRBJ2-1 TRBV5-1 TRBD2 15 TGCGCCAGCAGCCTAGCGGGAGTTCCGGGCAATGAGCAGTTCTTC CASSLAGVPGNEQFF
- TRBJ2-2 TRBV7-2 - 13 TGTGCCAGCAGCTTATATAGTACCGGGGAGCTGTTTTTT CASSLYSTGELFF
- TRBJ2-1 TRBV11-2 - 15 TGTGCCAGCAGAACGGTCCAGCGGAAATACAATGAGCAGTTCTTC CASRTVQRKYNEQFF
- TRBJ2-1 TRBV14 TRBD2 15 TGTGCCAGCAGCCAAGCTCTAGCGGGGACCAATGAGCAGTTCTTC CASSQALAGTNEQFF
- TRBJ1-5 TRBV5-1 - 14 TGCGCCAGCAGCGAAGGGGCAAGCAATCAGCCCCAGCATTTT CASSEGASNQPQHF
- TRBJ1-2 TRBV6-5 - 16 TGTGCCAGCAGTTACGCGACCTCCCAAAGGCGAGCGGGCTACACCTTC CASSYATSQRRAGYTF
- TRBJ2-2 TRBV11-3 - 15 TGTGCCAGCAGCCGCGGGACCACCGGGACCGGGGAGCTGTTTTTT CASSRGTTGTGELFF
- TRBJ1-5 TRBV5-6 - 15 TGTGCCAGCAGCTCCCGGGGGAGTGGAGGTCAGCCCCAGCATTTT CASSSRGSGGQPQHF